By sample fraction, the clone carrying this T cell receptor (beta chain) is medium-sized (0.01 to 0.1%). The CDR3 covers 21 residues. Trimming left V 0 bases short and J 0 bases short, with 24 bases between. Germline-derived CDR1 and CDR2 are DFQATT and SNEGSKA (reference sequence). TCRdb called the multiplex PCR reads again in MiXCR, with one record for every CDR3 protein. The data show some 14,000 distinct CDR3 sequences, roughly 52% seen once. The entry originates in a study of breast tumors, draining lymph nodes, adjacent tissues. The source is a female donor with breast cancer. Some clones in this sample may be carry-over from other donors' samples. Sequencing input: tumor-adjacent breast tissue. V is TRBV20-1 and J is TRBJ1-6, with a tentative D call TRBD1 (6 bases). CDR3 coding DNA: TGCAGTGCTAGAGATTTACACACAGGGTATGGGGAAAGCTCCTATAATTCACCCCTCCACTTT. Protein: CSARDLHTGYGESSYNSPLHF.